These T cell receptor beta chains were read from a single sample in a study of CD8+CD57+ T cells in acquired aplastic anemia. TCRdb re-derived calls from the reads in MiXCR, one entry per CDR3 protein. This sample carries under 200,000 distinct CDR3 sequences, around 48% of them seen once, and the ten largest clones take under 40%. The sample consisted of sorted CD4+, CD8+, or CD8+CD57+ T cells (not recorded which) from PBMCs. These receptor sequences come from a human donor with aplastic anemia. Both conserved end residues are part of each CDR3. Fields, in order: J gene, CDR3 length, V gene, CDR3 protein.

j_gene: TRBJ2-5
len: 12
v_gene: TRBV12-5
CDR3aa: CASGAPSGTQYF

j_gene: TRBJ2-3
len: 14
v_gene: TRBV3-1
CDR3aa: CASSPSMGDDTQYF

j_gene: TRBJ1-2
len: 13
v_gene: TRBV10-3
CDR3aa: CAISESRGDGYTF

j_gene: TRBJ2-2
len: 15
v_gene: TRBV10-3
CDR3aa: CAMRRNDGTTGELFF

j_gene: TRBJ1-4
len: 14
v_gene: TRBV24-1
CDR3aa: CATSDGATNEKLFF

j_gene: TRBJ2-2
len: 10
v_gene: TRBV29-1
CDR3aa: CSVEKGELFF

j_gene: TRBJ2-7
len: 15
v_gene: TRBV5-1
CDR3aa: CASSFPGLAAEGQYF

j_gene: TRBJ2-7
len: 15
v_gene: TRBV7-2
CDR3aa: CASSLESRTTYEQYF

j_gene: TRBJ2-2
len: 14
v_gene: TRBV11-3
CDR3aa: CASSLDLGYGELFF

j_gene: TRBJ1-6
len: 15
v_gene: TRBV9
CDR3aa: CASSVDSGSDSPLHF

j_gene: TRBJ1-1
len: 13
v_gene: TRBV19
CDR3aa: CASSNWGNTEAFF

j_gene: TRBJ2-7
len: 13
v_gene: TRBV2
CDR3aa: CASSSTGYYEQYF

j_gene: TRBJ2-3
len: 11
v_gene: TRBV20-1
CDR3aa: CSAKRTDTQYF

j_gene: TRBJ2-7
len: 14
v_gene: TRBV7-2
CDR3aa: CASSLDWSSYEQYF

j_gene: TRBJ2-2
len: 12
v_gene: TRBV12-3/TRBV12-4
CDR3aa: CASRQGSGELFF

j_gene: TRBJ2-1
len: 13
v_gene: TRBV20-1
CDR3aa: CSATAYPDRDMFF

j_gene: TRBJ2-3
len: 15
v_gene: TRBV7-2
CDR3aa: CASSLTVGGSDTQYF

j_gene: TRBJ2-1
len: 16
v_gene: TRBV20-1
CDR3aa: CSARAITSGSHNEQFF

j_gene: TRBJ1-2
len: 12
v_gene: TRBV29-1
CDR3aa: CSVLETNYGYTF

j_gene: TRBJ2-7
len: 13
v_gene: TRBV20-1
CDR3aa: CSAGDMGLYEQYF

j_gene: TRBJ2-5
len: 15
v_gene: TRBV7-9
CDR3aa: CASSYLAGGAETQYF

j_gene: TRBJ2-1
len: 17
v_gene: TRBV7-6
CDR3aa: CASSFPLGGLTNNEQFF

j_gene: TRBJ2-7
len: 13
v_gene: TRBV29-1
CDR3aa: CSVDLGRDYEQYF

j_gene: TRBJ2-1
len: 17
v_gene: TRBV29-1
CDR3aa: CSVEGTQGRSPYNEQFF

j_gene: TRBJ1-2
len: 15
v_gene: TRBV25-1
CDR3aa: CASSERTDRPPGYTF

j_gene: TRBJ2-3
len: 14
v_gene: TRBV24-1
CDR3aa: CATGGDVSTDTQYF

j_gene: TRBJ2-7
len: 14
v_gene: TRBV10-2
CDR3aa: CASTGTDITYEQYF

j_gene: TRBJ1-4
len: 13
v_gene: TRBV5-6
CDR3aa: CASSLEDRGQLFF

j_gene: TRBJ2-7
len: 14
v_gene: TRBV12-5
CDR3aa: CASGSNDGLDEQYF

j_gene: TRBJ2-5
len: 16
v_gene: TRBV28
CDR3aa: CASSLVNGQPQETQYF

j_gene: TRBJ2-3
len: 15
v_gene: TRBV7-6
CDR3aa: CASSLVGGRPDTQYF

j_gene: TRBJ2-1
len: 16
v_gene: TRBV3-1
CDR3aa: CASSQDRGRAHNEQFF

j_gene: TRBJ1-2
len: 17
v_gene: TRBV11-2
CDR3aa: CASSLSGGGQINYGYTF

j_gene: TRBJ2-7
len: 16
v_gene: TRBV15
CDR3aa: CATSRTTGGSLYEQYF

j_gene: TRBJ1-4
len: 15
v_gene: TRBV20-1
CDR3aa: CSARAPTPEGEKLFF

j_gene: TRBJ2-7
len: 14
v_gene: TRBV9
CDR3aa: CASSLETGSYEQYF

j_gene: TRBJ2-1
len: 15
v_gene: TRBV15
CDR3aa: CATSSQGGSYNEQFF

j_gene: TRBJ1-5
len: 16
v_gene: TRBV6-2/TRBV6-3
CDR3aa: CASSMGQGATAQPQHF